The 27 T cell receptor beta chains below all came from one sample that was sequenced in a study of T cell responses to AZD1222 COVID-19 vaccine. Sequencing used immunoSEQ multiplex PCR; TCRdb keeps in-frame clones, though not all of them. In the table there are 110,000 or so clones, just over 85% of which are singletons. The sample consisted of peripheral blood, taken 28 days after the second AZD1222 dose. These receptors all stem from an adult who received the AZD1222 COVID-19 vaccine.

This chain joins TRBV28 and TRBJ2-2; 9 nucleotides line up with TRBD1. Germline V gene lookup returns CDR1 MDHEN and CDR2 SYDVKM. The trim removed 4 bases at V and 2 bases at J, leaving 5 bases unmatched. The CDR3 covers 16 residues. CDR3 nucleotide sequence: TGTGCCAGCAGTTCGACAGGGGGGACAAACACCGGGGAGCTGTTTTTT. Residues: CASSSTGGTNTGELFF.

The CDR3 nucleotides read TGTGCCAGCAGCCAACAGGGCCATGAGCAGTTCTTC. Translation gives CASSQQGHEQFF. V is TRBV5-5 and J is TRBJ2-1; weak D call: TRBD1 (6 bases). Germline-derived CDR1 and CDR2 are SGHKS and YYEKEE (reference sequence). The CDR3 extends over 12 amino acids. The V gene lost 4 bases and the J gene lost 8 bases, with 10 bases spanning the gap.

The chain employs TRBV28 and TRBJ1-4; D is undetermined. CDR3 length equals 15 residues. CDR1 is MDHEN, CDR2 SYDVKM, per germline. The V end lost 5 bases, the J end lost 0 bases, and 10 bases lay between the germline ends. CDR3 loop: CASSPNTPTNEKLFF. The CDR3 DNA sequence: TGTGCCAGCAGTCCCAACACACCAACTAATGAAAAACTGTTTTTT.

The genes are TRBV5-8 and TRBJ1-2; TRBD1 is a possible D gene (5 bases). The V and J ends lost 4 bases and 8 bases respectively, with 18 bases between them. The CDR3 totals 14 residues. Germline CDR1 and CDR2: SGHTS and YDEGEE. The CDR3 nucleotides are TGTGCCAGCAGCGAGGGACGGAGCGGCCCCGGCTACACCTTC. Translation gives CASSEGRSGPGYTF.

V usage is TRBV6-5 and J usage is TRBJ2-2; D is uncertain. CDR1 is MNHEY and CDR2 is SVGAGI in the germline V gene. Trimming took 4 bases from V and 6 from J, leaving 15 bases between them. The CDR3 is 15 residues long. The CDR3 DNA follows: TGTGCCAGCAGTTCCGATCTTAGAGTCGCCGGGGAGCTGTTTTTT. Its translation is CASSSDLRVAGELFF.

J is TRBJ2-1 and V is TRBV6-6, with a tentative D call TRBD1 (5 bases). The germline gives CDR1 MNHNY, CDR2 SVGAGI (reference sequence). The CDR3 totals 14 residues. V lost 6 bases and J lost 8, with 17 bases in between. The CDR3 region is CASSPGRAGHEQFF. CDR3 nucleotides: TGTGCCAGCAGCCCCGGCCGGGCAGGGCATGAGCAGTTCTTC.

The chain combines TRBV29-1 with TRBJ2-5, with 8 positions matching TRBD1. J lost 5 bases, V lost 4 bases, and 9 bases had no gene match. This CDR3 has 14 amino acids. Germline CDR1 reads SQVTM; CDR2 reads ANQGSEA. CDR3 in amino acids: CSVVINRGLETQYF. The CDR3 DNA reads TGCAGCGTTGTAATAAACAGGGGGTTGGAGACCCAGTACTTC.

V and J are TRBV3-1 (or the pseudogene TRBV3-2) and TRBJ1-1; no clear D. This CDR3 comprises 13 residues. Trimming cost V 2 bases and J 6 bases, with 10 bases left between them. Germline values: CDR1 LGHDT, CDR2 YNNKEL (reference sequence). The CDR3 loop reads CASSQIPRAEAFF. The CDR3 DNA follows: TGTGCCAGCAGCCAAATCCCTCGCGCTGAAGCTTTCTTT.

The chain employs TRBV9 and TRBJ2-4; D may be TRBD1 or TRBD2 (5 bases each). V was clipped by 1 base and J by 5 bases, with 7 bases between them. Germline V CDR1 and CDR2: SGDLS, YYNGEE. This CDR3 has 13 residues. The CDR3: CASSVRGENIQYF. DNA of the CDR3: TGTGCCAGCAGCGTACGAGGGGAAAACATTCAGTACTTC. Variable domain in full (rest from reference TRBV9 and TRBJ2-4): DSGVTQTPKHLITATGQRVTLRCSPRSGDLSVYWYQQSLDQGLQFLIQYYNGEERAKGNILERFSAQQFPDLHSELNLSSLELGDSALYFCASSVRGENIQYFGAGTRLSVL.

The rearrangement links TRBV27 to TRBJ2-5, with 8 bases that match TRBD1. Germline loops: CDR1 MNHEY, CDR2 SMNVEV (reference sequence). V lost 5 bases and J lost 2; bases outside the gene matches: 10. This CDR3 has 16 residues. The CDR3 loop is CASSRRTGSGQETQYF. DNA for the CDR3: TGTGCCAGCAGTAGACGGACAGGGTCAGGGCAAGAGACCCAGTACTTC.

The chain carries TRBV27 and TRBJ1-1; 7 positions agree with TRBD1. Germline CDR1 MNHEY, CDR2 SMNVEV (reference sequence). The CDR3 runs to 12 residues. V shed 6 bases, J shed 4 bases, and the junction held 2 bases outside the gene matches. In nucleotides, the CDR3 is TGTGCCAGCAGGGCAGGGGGCACTGAAGCTTTCTTT. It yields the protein CASRAGGTEAFF.

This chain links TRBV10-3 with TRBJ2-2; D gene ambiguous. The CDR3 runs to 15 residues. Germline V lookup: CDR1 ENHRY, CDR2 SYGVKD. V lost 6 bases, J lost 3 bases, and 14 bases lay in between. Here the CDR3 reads CAISLRQDHTGELFF. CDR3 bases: TGTGCCATCAGCCTTCGTCAGGATCACACCGGGGAGCTGTTTTTT.

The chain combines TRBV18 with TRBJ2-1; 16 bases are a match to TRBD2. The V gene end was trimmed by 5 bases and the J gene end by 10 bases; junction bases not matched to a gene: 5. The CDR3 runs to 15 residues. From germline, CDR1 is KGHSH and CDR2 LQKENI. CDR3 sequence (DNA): TGTGCCAGCTCAGGGACTAGCGGGAGGGCCGGAGAGCAGTTCTTC. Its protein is CASSGTSGRAGEQFF.

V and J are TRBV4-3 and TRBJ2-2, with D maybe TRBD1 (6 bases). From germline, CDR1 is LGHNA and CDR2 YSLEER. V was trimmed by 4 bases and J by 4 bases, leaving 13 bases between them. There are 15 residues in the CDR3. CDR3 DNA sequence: TGCGCCAGCAGCCCGGGGACAACTGGCACCGGGGAGCTGTTTTTT. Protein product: CASSPGTTGTGELFF.

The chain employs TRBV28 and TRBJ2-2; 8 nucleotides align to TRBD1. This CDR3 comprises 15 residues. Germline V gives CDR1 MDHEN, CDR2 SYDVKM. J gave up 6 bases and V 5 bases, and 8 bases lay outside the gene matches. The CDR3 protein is CASSQDRGESGELFF. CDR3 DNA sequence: TGTGCCAGCAGTCAAGACAGGGGTGAATCCGGGGAGCTGTTTTTT.

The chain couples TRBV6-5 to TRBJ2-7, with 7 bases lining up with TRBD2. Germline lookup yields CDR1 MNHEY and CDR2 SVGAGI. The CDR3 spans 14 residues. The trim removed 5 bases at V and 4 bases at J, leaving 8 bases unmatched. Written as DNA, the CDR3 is TGTGCCAGCAGTCACGGCGGGAGAAGGTACGAGCAGTACTTC. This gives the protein CASSHGGRRYEQYF.

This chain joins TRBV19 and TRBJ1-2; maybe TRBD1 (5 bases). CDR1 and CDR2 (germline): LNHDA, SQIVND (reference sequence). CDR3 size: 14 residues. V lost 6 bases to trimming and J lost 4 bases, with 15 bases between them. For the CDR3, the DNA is TGTGCCAGTAGCCCTCAGACAGAAACCTATGGCTACACCTTC. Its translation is CASSPQTETYGYTF.

The CDR3 nucleotides read TGTGCCAGCAGCTTACACGGGGAAAGAGGCTATGGCTACACCTTC. As protein: CASSLHGERGYGYTF. The genes are TRBV7-9 and TRBJ1-2; no clear D. Germline-derived CDR1 and CDR2 are SEHNR and FQNEAQ (reference sequence). This CDR3 comprises 15 residues. V was cut by 2 bases and J by 4 bases, with 14 bases left in between.

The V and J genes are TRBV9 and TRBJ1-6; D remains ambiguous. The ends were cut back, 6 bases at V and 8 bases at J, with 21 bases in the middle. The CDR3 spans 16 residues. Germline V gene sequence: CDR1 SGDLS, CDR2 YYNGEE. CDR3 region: CASTPGPAQEYSPLHF. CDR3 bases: TGTGCCAGCACCCCAGGTCCGGCCCAAGAGTATTCACCCCTCCACTTT.

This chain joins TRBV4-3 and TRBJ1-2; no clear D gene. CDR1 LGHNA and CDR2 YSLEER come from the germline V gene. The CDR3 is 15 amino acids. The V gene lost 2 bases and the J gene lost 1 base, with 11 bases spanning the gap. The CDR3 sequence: CASSQRGLFNYGYTF. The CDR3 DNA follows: TGCGCCAGCAGCCAAAGAGGACTTTTTAACTATGGCTACACCTTC.

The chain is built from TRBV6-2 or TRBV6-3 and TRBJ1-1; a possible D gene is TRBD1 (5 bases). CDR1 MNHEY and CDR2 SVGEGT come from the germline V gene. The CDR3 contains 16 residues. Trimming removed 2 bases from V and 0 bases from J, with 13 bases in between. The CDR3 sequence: CASSYPTGPLNTEAFF. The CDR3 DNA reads TGTGCCAGCAGTTACCCCACGGGACCGCTGAACACTGAAGCTTTCTTT.

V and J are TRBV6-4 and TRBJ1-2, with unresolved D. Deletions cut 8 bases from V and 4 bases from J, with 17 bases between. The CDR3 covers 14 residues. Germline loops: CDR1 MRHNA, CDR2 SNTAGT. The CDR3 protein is CASGYGELLYGYTF. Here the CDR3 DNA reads TGTGCCAGCGGATACGGGGAGCTCCTCTATGGCTACACCTTC.

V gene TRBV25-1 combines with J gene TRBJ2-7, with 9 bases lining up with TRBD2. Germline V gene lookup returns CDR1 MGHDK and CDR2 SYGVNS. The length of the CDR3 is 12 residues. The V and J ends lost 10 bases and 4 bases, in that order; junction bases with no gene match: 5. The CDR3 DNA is TGTGCCATCGGGACTAGCAGATACGAGCAGTACTTC. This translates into CAIGTSRYEQYF.

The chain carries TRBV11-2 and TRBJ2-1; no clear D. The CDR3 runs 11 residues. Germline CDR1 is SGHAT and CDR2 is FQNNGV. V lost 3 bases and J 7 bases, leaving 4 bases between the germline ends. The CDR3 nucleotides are TGTGCCAGCAGCTTCCTAAATGAGCAGTTCTTC. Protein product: CASSFLNEQFF.

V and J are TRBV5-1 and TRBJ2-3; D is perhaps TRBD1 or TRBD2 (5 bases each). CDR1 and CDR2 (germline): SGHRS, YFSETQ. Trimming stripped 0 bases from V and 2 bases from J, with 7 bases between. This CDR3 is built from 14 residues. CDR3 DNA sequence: TGCGCCAGCAGCTTGGACGGGACCACAGATACGCAGTATTTT. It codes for CASSLDGTTDTQYF.

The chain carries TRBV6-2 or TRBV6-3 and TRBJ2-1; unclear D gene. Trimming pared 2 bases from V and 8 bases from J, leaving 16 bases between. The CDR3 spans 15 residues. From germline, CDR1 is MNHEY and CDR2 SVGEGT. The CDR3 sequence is CASSYLGPRIDEQFF. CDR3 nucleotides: TGTGCCAGCAGTTACCTGGGCCCCAGGATCGATGAGCAGTTCTTC.

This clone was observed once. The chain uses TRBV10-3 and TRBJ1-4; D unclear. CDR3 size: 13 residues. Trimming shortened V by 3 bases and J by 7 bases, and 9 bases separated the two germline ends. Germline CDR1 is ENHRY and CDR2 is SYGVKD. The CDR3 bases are TGTGCCATCAGTGAAAACGAGGTTGAAAAACTGTTTTTT. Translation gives CAISENEVEKLFF.